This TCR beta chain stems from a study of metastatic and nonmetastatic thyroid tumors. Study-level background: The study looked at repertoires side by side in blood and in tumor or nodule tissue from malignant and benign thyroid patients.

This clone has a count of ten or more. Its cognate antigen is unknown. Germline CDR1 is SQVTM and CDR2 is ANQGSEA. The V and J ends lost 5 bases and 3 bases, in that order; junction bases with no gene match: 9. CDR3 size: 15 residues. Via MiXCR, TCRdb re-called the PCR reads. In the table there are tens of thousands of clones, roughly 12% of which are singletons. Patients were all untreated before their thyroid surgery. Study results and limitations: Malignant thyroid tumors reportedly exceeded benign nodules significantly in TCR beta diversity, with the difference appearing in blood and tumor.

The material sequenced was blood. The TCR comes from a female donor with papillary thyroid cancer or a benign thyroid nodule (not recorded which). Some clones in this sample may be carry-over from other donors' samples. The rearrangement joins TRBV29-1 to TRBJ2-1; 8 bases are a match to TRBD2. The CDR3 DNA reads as TGCAGCGTTCCCAGCGGGAGAGGAGACTACAATGAGCAGTTCTTC. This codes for CSVPSGRGDYNEQFF.